This T cell receptor (beta chain) came from a study of OX40 agonist ivuxolimab in advanced cancers. Study-wide results and caveats: CD8+ T cells showed, on average, more clonal expansion than CD4+ cells.

Only in-frame clones appear in the TCRdb table, and some are missing; sequencing was by immunoSEQ multiplex PCR. The data show tens of thousands of clones, approximately 94% seen once. CDR3 length: 15 residues. Germline CDR1 and CDR2: SGHAT and FQNNGV. The junction had 3 bases not matched to a gene; V was cut back by 5 bases and J by 4 bases. Concerning this clone: Its target is unknown.

Sequencing used CD4+ or CD8+ T cells sorted from blood, obtained in a trial of the OX40 agonist ivuxolimab. The chain carries TRBV11-2 and TRBJ1-5; 12 bases are a match to TRBD1. The TCR originated in an adult with an advanced solid tumor such as melanoma, head and neck, liver or kidney cancer. DNA for the CDR3: TGTGCCAGCAGCCTGGGACAGGGGGCAAATCAGCCCCAGCATTTT. Amino acid sequence: CASSLGQGANQPQHF.